Here is one T cell receptor beta chain with its context. Antigen unknown. The primer mix had 60 Vbeta and 13 Jbeta primers. This table comes from immunoSEQ multiplex PCR, and its TCRdb copy is limited to in-frame clones, with some not included. The repertoire holds over 70,000 clones, with about three quarters as singletons. This sample is part of a study of cytomegalovirus exposure and HLA in healthy donors. Study-wide points: In a later analysis, at a false discovery rate of 0.05, over 15,000 TCR beta sequences were associated with HLA alleles.

This CDR3 is 12 amino acids long. J gave up 6 bases and V 3 bases, and 2 bases lay outside the gene matches. Germline CDR1 is MNHEY and CDR2 is SMNVEV (reference sequence). This sequence joins TRBV27 and TRBJ2-7; TRBD1 matches 7 bases. The receptor comes from a male donor in good health and CMV-seropositive. Sequencing was performed on PBMCs. The DNA of the CDR3 is TGTGCCAGCAGTTTTTCAGGGGGCGAGCAGTACTTC. This translates into CASSFSGGEQYF.